This T cell receptor beta chain was retrieved from a study of blood T cell repertoires in COVID-19. Study-wide context: In each case, the material was cDNA or gDNA derived from T cells, B-cell-depleted T cells, or PBMCs.

In the original workflow: Researchers report that nucleated cell counts were estimated from reference gene primer amplification. Data came from immunoSEQ multiplex PCR; TCRdb stores just in-frame clones and leaves some out. V, J and clone size derive from that table, while D and trimming were established from the DNA sequence. This sample yields about 210,000 clones, of which approximately 91% are seen a single time; about 5% belongs to the top ten. CDR3 length: 13 amino acids. Per germline, CDR1 GTSNPN and CDR2 SVGIG (reference sequence). Deletions cut 5 bases from V and 3 bases from J, with 11 bases between. A single count supports this clone.

The clonotype was recovered from a woman aged 40 to 50 with acute or convalescent COVID-19. Sequencing was performed on peripheral blood. The gene calls are TRBV30 and TRBJ1-5; D is perhaps TRBD1 (5 bases). In nucleotides, the CDR3 is TGTGCCTGGGGGCAGGGATACAATCAGCCCCAGCATTTT. This gives the protein CAWGQGYNQPQHF.